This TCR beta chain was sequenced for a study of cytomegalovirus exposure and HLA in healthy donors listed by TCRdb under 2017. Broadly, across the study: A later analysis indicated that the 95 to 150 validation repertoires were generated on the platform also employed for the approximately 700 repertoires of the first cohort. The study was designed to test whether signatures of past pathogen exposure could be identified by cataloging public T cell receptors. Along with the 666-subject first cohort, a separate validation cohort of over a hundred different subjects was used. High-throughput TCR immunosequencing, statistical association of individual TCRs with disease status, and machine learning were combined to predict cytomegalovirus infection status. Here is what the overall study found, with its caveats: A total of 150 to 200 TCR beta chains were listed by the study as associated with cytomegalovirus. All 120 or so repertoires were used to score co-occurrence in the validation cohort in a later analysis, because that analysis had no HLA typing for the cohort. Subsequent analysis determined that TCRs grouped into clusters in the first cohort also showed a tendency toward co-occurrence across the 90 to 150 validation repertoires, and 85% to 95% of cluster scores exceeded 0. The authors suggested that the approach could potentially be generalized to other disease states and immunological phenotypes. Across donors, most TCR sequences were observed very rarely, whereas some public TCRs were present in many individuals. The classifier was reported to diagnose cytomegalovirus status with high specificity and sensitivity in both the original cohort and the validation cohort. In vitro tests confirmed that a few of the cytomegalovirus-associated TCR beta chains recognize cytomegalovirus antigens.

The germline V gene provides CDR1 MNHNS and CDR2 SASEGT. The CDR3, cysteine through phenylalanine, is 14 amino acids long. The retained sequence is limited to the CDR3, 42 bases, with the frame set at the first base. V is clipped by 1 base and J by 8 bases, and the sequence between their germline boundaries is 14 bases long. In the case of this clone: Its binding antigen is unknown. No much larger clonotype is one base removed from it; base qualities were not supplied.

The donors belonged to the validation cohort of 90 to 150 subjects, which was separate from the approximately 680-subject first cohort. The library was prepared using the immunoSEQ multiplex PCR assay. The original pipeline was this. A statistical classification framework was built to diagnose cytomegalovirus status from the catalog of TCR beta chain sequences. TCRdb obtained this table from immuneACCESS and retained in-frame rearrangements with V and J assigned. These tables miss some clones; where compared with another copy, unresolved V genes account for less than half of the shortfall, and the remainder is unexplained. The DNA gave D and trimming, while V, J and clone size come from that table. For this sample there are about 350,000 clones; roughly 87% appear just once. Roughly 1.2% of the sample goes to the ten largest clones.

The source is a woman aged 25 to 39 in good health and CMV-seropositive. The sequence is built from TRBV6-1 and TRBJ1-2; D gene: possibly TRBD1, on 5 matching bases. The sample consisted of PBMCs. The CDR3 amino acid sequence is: CASSEVRGSGGYTF. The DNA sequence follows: TGTGCCAGCAGTGAAGTCCGGGGGAGTGGCGGCTACACCTTC.